This T cell receptor (beta chain) was sequenced in a study of monozygotic twins with cystic fibrosis. Trimming took 0 bases from V and 0 from J, leaving 6 bases between them. Germline CDR1 is GTSNPN and CDR2 is SVGIG (reference sequence). The CDR3 spans 15 residues. Sequenced by immunoSEQ multiplex PCR; TCRdb stores in-frame clones only, minus some. The sample yields 22,000 or so clones, around nine tenths seen once. The clonotype comes from a young woman with cystic fibrosis. The gene calls are TRBV30 and TRBJ2-6; a weak D match, TRBD1 (6 bases). The specimen sequenced was blood. The CDR3 nucleotides read TGTGCCTGGAGTGTAGGGGGCTCTGGGGCCAACGTCCTGACTTTC. As protein: CAWSVGGSGANVLTF.